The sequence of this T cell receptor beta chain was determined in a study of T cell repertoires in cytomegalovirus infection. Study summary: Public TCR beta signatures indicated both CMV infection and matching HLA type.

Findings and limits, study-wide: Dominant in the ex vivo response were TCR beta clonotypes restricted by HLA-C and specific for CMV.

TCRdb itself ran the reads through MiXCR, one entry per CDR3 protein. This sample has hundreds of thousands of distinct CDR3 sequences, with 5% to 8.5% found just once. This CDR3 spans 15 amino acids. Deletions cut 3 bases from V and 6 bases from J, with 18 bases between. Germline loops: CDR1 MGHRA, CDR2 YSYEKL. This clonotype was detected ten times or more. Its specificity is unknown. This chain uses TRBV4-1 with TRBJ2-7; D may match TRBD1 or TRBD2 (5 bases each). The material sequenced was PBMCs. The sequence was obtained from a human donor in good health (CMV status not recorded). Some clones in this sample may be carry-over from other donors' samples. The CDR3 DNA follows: TGCGCCAGCAGCCACCCGGGACCGGGAATAGGCGAGCAGTACTTC. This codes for CASSHPGPGIGEQYF.